These 18 T cell receptor beta chains were sequenced from one sample in a study of CD8 T cells in ankylosing spondylitis. TCRdb re-derived calls from the 5' RACE reads in MiXCR, one entry per CDR3 protein. Seen here are about 540,000 distinct CDR3 sequences, about 13% observed once, and the top ten hold around 6.8%. No antigen has been assigned to these receptors. Study-wide results and limits: Characteristic of ankylosing spondylitis blood, it appeared, was a TCR beta motif comprising about 8 highly homologous variants.

The sequenced sample consisted of blood, either unsorted or a sorted T cell fraction (not recorded which). Receptor source: a male donor with ankylosing spondylitis.

In this sample, this clonotype turned up a few times. V and J are TRBV5-1 and TRBJ2-3, with 9 bases matching TRBD2. The CDR3 loop spans 17 amino acids. J gave up 2 bases and V 1 base, and 8 bases lay outside the gene matches. Germline CDR1 SGHRS, CDR2 YFSETQ. The DNA for the CDR3 is TGCGCCAGCAGCTTGAAAACTAGCGGGTTAGACACAGATACGCAGTATTTT. This codes for CASSLKTSGLDTDTQYF.

This clonotype was seen just once. The chain carries TRBV4-1 and TRBJ2-1; 8 nucleotides line up with TRBD1. With 1 base clipped from V and 0 bases from J, the junction kept 8 bases outside the gene matches. CDR3 length equals 18 residues. Germline V gene lookup returns CDR1 MGHRA and CDR2 YSYEKL. The CDR3 region is CASSQAGQGKNSYNEQFF. The CDR3 DNA follows: TGCGCCAGCAGCCAAGCCGGACAGGGAAAAAACTCCTACAATGAGCAGTTCTTC.

This clonotype was observed a handful of times. The J gene is TRBJ2-3, the V gene TRBV20-1; TRBD1 is a possible D gene (6 bases). V dropped 3 bases and J dropped 10 bases, with 23 bases sitting between them. Germline loops: CDR1 DFQATT, CDR2 SNEGSKA (reference sequence). The CDR3 covers 15 residues. CDR3 sequence: CSASRGGPAPIAQYF. CDR3 nucleotide sequence: TGCAGTGCTAGCAGGGGCGGGCCGGCCCCGATCGCGCAGTATTTT.

Points on this clonotype: The junction and the germline gene differ at one end; a read error may be behind it. V and J are TRBV2 and TRBJ2-5; no reliable D call. The CDR3 covers 12 residues. The germline CDR1 and CDR2 sequences are SNHLY and FYNNEI. The CDR3 bases are TGTGCCTGCAGATCGGACCAAGAGACCCAGTACTTC. Protein sequence: CACRSDQETQYF.

The chain uses TRBV7-9 and TRBJ1-1; D gene unclear. Trimming stripped 4 bases from V and 8 bases from J, with 11 bases between. This CDR3 spans 12 amino acids. Per the germline V gene, CDR1 is SEHNR and CDR2 is FQNEAQ (reference sequence). The CDR3: CASSSGHQEAFF. CDR3 bases: TGTGCCAGCAGCTCGGGCCACCAAGAAGCTTTCTTT.

J is TRBJ1-2 and V is TRBV6-1; 9 nucleotides match TRBD1. CDR3 length: 15 residues. CDR1 is MNHNS and CDR2 is SASEGT in the germline V gene. Trimming at V came to 3 bases and at J to 2 bases, leaving 4 bases not matched to a gene. The CDR3 spells CASSDRQGVNYGYTF. The CDR3 bases are TGTGCCAGCAGTGACCGACAGGGGGTGAACTATGGCTACACCTTC.

Concerning this clonotype itself: At one of its ends the junction is not consistent with the germline gene, which may arise from a read error. This chain uses TRBV28 with TRBJ1-1; D is undetermined. Germline CDR1 reads MDHEN; CDR2 reads SYDVKM. The CDR3 consists of 14 residues. The CDR3 loop is CVSSLIGGRAEAFF. The CDR3 bases are TGTGTCAGCAGTTTAATTGGTGGGAGGGCGGAAGCTTTCTTT.

V is TRBV20-1 and J is TRBJ2-1; D might be TRBD2 (6 bases). The V end lost 6 bases, the J end lost 7 bases, and 13 bases lay between the germline ends. This CDR3 has 12 amino acids. CDR1 and CDR2 from the germline V gene are DFQATT and SNEGSKA (reference sequence). The CDR3 protein is CSAKLGLNEQFF. DNA for the CDR3: TGCAGTGCGAAACTAGGACTAAATGAGCAGTTCTTC.

This clonotype was recorded many times. The rearrangement links TRBV20-1 to TRBJ1-5, with D tentatively TRBD1 (6 bases). There are 13 residues in the CDR3. Germline CDR1 is DFQATT and CDR2 is SNEGSKA (reference sequence). V was cut by 5 bases and J by 5 bases, with 13 bases left in between. CDR3 residues: CSAVGDKDQPQHF. The CDR3 DNA follows: TGCAGTGCTGTCGGGGACAAAGATCAGCCCCAGCATTTT.

This clonotype appeared many times. This chain links TRBV12-3 or TRBV12-4 with TRBJ2-3, with TRBD2 identical over 7 bases. The CDR3 has 17 amino acids. V lost 7 bases, J lost 4 bases, and 17 bases stayed unmatched. The chain's CDR3 is CASIYGGGPPSADTQYF. The CDR3 nucleotides are TGTGCCAGCATCTATGGGGGAGGGCCCCCCTCGGCAGATACGCAGTATTTT.

Only a few counts were recorded for this clonotype. V gene TRBV3-1 combines with J gene TRBJ2-2; tentative D call: TRBD2 (5 bases). This CDR3 is 16 amino acids long. Germline V CDR1 and CDR2: LGHDT, YNNKEL (reference sequence). Between the trimmed V and J ends, which lost 0 bases and 5 bases, there was a span of 13 bases. CDR3: CASSQDSGSGTGELFF. Here the CDR3 DNA reads TGTGCCAGCAGCCAAGATTCGGGGTCGGGTACCGGGGAGCTGTTTTTT.

The chain links TRBV29-1 to TRBJ2-3; D is tentatively TRBD1 or TRBD2 (5 bases each). Germline V lookup: CDR1 SQVTM, CDR2 ANQGSEA. The CDR3 runs 14 residues. V lost 4 bases, J lost 4 bases, and 15 bases lay in between. CDR3: CSVAGTRLADTQYF. CDR3 sequence (DNA): TGCAGCGTTGCCGGGACCAGACTGGCAGATACGCAGTATTTT.

This clonotype has more than one count but fewer than ten. This chain links TRBV3-1 with TRBJ2-1; the D gene is possibly TRBD2 (6 bases). With 4 bases removed from V and 3 bases from J, the gap between germline ends came to 13 bases. Germline CDR1 LGHDT, CDR2 YNNKEL (reference sequence). This CDR3 is 15 amino acids long. DNA of the CDR3: TGTGCCAGCAGCCCTATAGCGGCCCGCTACAATGAGCAGTTCTTC. Amino acid sequence: CASSPIAARYNEQFF.

The chain is built from TRBV3-1 and TRBJ1-4, with 9 bases identical to TRBD1. CDR1 and CDR2 from the germline V gene are LGHDT and YNNKEL (reference sequence). V lost 5 bases and J lost 8; bases outside the gene matches: 6. The CDR3 length is 14 residues. CDR3 DNA sequence: TGTGCCAGCAGCTACAGGGGGCAAGGGGAAAAACTGTTTTTT. Amino acid sequence: CASSYRGQGEKLFF.

This clonotype was seen more than once but under ten times. The chain links TRBV20-1 to TRBJ1-1; D remains unclear. CDR1 and CDR2 from the germline V gene are DFQATT and SNEGSKA (reference sequence). CDR3 size: 14 residues. V shed 5 bases and J shed 9 bases, with 22 bases lying between them. CDR3 bases: TGCAGTGCTTCCCCATCTGGGCAGATTATTCAAGCTTTCTTT. Amino acid sequence: CSASPSGQIIQAFF.

The CDR3 protein is CATSRDYAETQYF. The CDR3 coding sequence is TGTGCCACCAGCAGAGATTACGCGGAGACCCAGTACTTC. The V gene is TRBV15, the J gene TRBJ2-5; D not certain. Germline lookup yields CDR1 LNHNV and CDR2 YYDKDF (reference sequence). V was clipped by 0 bases and J by 5 bases, with 7 bases between them. The CDR3 runs to 13 residues.

This clonotype has only a few counts. The chain employs TRBV24-1 and TRBJ2-5; 9 nucleotides line up with TRBD1. The CDR3 runs to 14 residues. Germline assignment: CDR1 KGHDR and CDR2 SFDVKD. V was pared by 6 bases and J by 10 bases, with 11 bases of the junction left unmatched. CDR3 nucleotides: TGTGCCACCAGTCCGGACAGGGGCTCCGAGGGCCAGTACTTC. This gives the protein CATSPDRGSEGQYF.

This clonotype was observed a few times. The V call is TRBV3-1, the J call TRBJ1-2, with 12 bases matching TRBD1. There are 12 residues in the CDR3. V lost 5 bases, J lost 14 bases, and 6 bases stayed unmatched. CDR1 and CDR2 from the germline V gene are LGHDT and YNNKEL (reference sequence). Here the CDR3 DNA reads TGTGCCAGCAGCTCCCGGGACAGGGGGCATACCTTC. Its translation: CASSSRDRGHTF.